Shown below are 14 T cell receptor beta chains from a single sample sequenced in a study of T-cell memory formation after mild COVID-19. TCRdb itself ran the 5' RACE reads through MiXCR, one entry per CDR3 protein. Among approximately 260,000 distinct CDR3 sequences, roughly 17% were seen once, and the ten largest hold approximately 3.4%. Sequenced input: PBMCs or a T cell subset sorted from them (not recorded which). These receptors were taken from a man younger than 35 who had mild COVID-19 (a few samples of this study predate the infection). Cell type and time point are not known.

A few counts support this clonotype. The gene calls are TRBV18 and TRBJ1-6; unclear D gene. The V and J ends lost 2 bases and 7 bases respectively, with 12 bases between them. The CDR3 is 15 residues long. Germline CDR1 KGHSH, CDR2 LQKENI. CDR3 sequence: CASSPERNGNSPLHF. CDR3 sequence (DNA): TGTGCCAGCTCACCAGAAAGAAACGGGAATTCACCCCTCCACTTT.

This clonotype occurred a few times. The V and J genes are TRBV7-6 and TRBJ2-5; 10 positions match TRBD1. Unmatched junction bases numbered 7, after V lost 5 bases and J lost 7 bases. The CDR3 spans 14 residues. Per the germline V gene, CDR1 is SGHVS and CDR2 is FNYEAQ. CDR3 loop: CASSRTGQGGTQYF. As DNA, the CDR3 is TGTGCCAGCAGCAGAACTGGACAGGGGGGGACCCAGTACTTC.

This chain's CDR3 is CASSQGRGGRSTEAFF. CDR3 nucleotides: TGCGCCAGCAGCCAAGGGAGGGGGGGCAGGAGCACTGAAGCTTTCTTT. The gene calls are TRBV4-1 and TRBJ1-1; possible D gene TRBD1, 6 bases. Germline V gene data show CDR1 as MGHRA and CDR2 as YSYEKL. The CDR3 has 16 amino acids. Trimming took 1 base from V and 4 from J, leaving 16 bases between them.

The table lists this clonotype with a few counts. The CDR3 region is CSASVPGNGSYQPQHF. In nucleotides, the CDR3 is TGCAGTGCTAGCGTACCAGGCAACGGGTCGTATCAGCCCCAGCATTTT. This chain links TRBV20-1 with TRBJ1-5; the D is unclear. This CDR3 is built from 16 residues. Germline V gene data show CDR1 as DFQATT and CDR2 as SNEGSKA (reference sequence). V was shortened by 3 bases and J by 5 bases, with 20 bases between the two germline ends.

This clonotype was seen more than once but under ten times. This chain links TRBV5-1 with TRBJ2-1, with 8 bases lining up with TRBD1. V shed 4 bases, J shed 14 bases, and the junction held 14 bases outside the gene matches. This CDR3 comprises 14 residues. Germline V gene sequence: CDR1 SGHRS, CDR2 YFSETQ. DNA for the CDR3: TGCGCCAGCAGCCACCCCGGCGGACAGGGAAGGAAGTTCTTC. This encodes CASSHPGGQGRKFF.

This clonotype was seen more than once but under ten times. The V call is TRBV4-3, the J call TRBJ1-6; 7 bases align to TRBD1. After removal of 4 bases from V and 0 bases from J, the junction contained 12 bases not matched to a gene. The CDR3 contains 19 residues. Germline V CDR1 and CDR2: LGHNA, YSLEER. CDR3 nucleotides: TGCGCCAGCAGCCCTTTAGTACCGGGACAGAGCTCCTATAATTCACCCCTCCACTTT. Protein: CASSPLVPGQSSYNSPLHF.

The rearrangement joins TRBV28 to TRBJ2-5; 8 bases match TRBD1. The germline V gene encodes CDR1 MDHEN and CDR2 SYDVKM. V shed 2 bases, J shed 4 bases, and the junction held 12 bases outside the gene matches. CDR3 size: 17 residues. The CDR3 here is CASSLPSWTGLGETQYF. The CDR3 coding sequence is TGTGCCAGCAGTTTACCCTCCTGGACAGGGTTGGGAGAGACCCAGTACTTC.

The chain links TRBV5-1 to TRBJ2-5, with D maybe TRBD1 (6 bases). V dropped 4 bases and J dropped 6 bases, with 13 bases sitting between them. The germline CDR1 and CDR2 sequences are SGHRS and YFSETQ. The CDR3 length is 13 residues. The CDR3 reads CASSLDSPQTQYF. CDR3 coding DNA: TGCGCCAGCAGCCTGGACAGCCCTCAGACCCAGTACTTC. The variable domain in full, with the rest retrieved from reference TRBV5-1 and TRBJ2-5, is KAGVTQTPRYLIKTRGQQVTLSCSPISGHRSVSWYQQTPGQGLQFLFEYFSETQRNKGNFPGRFSGRQFSNSRSEMNVSTLELGDSALYLCASSLDSPQTQYFGPGTRLLVL.

Notes on this clonotype: A much larger clone differs by one base, so this may be a read error. The rearrangement joins TRBV7-2 to TRBJ2-1; TRBD2 is a possible D gene (6 bases). The germline CDR1 and CDR2 sequences are SGHTA and FQGNSA. The CDR3 is 15 amino acids. With 1 base removed from V and 7 bases from J, the gap between germline ends came to 14 bases. CDR3 in amino acids: CASSLGRAGRNEQFF. DNA of the CDR3: TGTGCCAGCAGCTTAGGCCGAGCGGGCAGGAATGAGCAGTTCTTC. Based on the CDR3 plus reference TRBV7-2 and TRBJ2-1, the full variable domain is GAGVSQSPSNKVTEKGKDVELRCDPISGHTALYWYRQSLGQGLEFLIYFQGNSAPDKSGLPSDRFSAERTGGSVSTLTIQRTQQEDSAVYLCASSLGRAGRNEQFFGPGTRLTVL.

This rearrangement joins TRBV20-1 to TRBJ2-2; D is perhaps TRBD1 (5 bases). This CDR3 contains 13 residues. CDR1 is DFQATT and CDR2 is SNEGSKA in the germline V gene (reference sequence). The V and J ends lost 4 bases and 8 bases respectively, with 14 bases between them. The CDR3 loop is CSANIRQSGELFF. In DNA, the CDR3 is TGCAGTGCTAACATCCGACAGTCGGGGGAGCTGTTTTTT.

This rearrangement joins TRBV12-3 or TRBV12-4 to TRBJ1-3; D perhaps matches TRBD1 (5 bases). This CDR3 is 14 amino acids long. Trimming removed 6 bases at V and 4 bases at J, with 13 bases between. In DNA, the CDR3 is TGTGCCAGCAGGTTCGGGGGGGAAGGAAACACCATATATTTT. Protein: CASRFGGEGNTIYF.

The gene calls are TRBV7-2 and TRBJ2-3; 9 nucleotides line up with TRBD2. The CDR3 extends over 17 amino acids. In germline, CDR1 is SGHTA, CDR2 FQGNSA. J was trimmed by 6 bases and V by 1 base; bases with no gene match: 11. CDR3 sequence (DNA): TGTGCCAGCAGCTTAGTTGGCGGGGGGGGCTCCCGGGATACGCAGTATTTT. It translates to CASSLVGGGGSRDTQYF. The full variable domain, rest sourced from reference TRBV7-2 and TRBJ2-3, is GAGVSQSPSNKVTEKGKDVELRCDPISGHTALYWYRQSLGQGLEFLIYFQGNSAPDKSGLPSDRFSAERTGGSVSTLTIQRTQQEDSAVYLCASSLVGGGGSRDTQYFGPGTRLTVL.

The rearrangement links TRBV7-2 to TRBJ1-6; no definite D call. This CDR3 contains 14 residues. Germline V gives CDR1 SGHTA, CDR2 FQGNSA. V lost 3 bases, J lost 7 bases, and 10 bases lay in between. The CDR3 spells CASSLAPWNSPLHF. The CDR3 coding sequence is TGTGCCAGCAGCTTGGCCCCTTGGAATTCACCCCTCCACTTT.

The chain joins TRBV20-1 to TRBJ2-3; D is undetermined. The CDR3 loop spans 18 amino acids. From germline, CDR1 is DFQATT and CDR2 SNEGSKA (reference sequence). V was pared by 2 bases and J by 0 bases, with 21 bases between. CDR3: CSARLLNTALGSTDTQYF. The DNA of the CDR3 is TGCAGTGCTAGACTGCTTAACACGGCGCTCGGAAGCACAGATACGCAGTATTTT.